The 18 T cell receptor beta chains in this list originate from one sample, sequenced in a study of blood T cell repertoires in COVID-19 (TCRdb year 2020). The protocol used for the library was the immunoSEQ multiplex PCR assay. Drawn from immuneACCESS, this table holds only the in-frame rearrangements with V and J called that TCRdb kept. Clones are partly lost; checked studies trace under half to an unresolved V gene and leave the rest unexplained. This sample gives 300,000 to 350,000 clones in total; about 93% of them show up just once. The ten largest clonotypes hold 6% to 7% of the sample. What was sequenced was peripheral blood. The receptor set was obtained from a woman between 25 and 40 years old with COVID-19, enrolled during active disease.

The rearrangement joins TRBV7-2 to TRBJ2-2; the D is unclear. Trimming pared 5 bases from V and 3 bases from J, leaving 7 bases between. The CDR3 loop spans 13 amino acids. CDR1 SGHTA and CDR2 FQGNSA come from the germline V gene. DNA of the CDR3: TGTGCCAGCAGCCCCCAGTACACCGGGGAGCTGTTTTTT. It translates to CASSPQYTGELFF.

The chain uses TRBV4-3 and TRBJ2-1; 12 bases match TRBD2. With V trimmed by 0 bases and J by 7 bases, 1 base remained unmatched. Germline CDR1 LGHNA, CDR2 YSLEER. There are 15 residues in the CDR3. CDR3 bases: TGCGCCAGCAGCCAAGATCTAGCGGGGGGGAATGAGCAGTTCTTC. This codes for CASSQDLAGGNEQFF.

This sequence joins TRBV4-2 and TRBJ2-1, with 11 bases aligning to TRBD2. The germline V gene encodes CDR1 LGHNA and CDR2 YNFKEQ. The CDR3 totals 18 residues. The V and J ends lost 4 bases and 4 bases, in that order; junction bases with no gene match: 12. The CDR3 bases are TGTGCCAGCAGCCCAAAGCTGACTAGCGGGGCCCCATACAATGAGCAGTTCTTC. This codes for CASSPKLTSGAPYNEQFF.

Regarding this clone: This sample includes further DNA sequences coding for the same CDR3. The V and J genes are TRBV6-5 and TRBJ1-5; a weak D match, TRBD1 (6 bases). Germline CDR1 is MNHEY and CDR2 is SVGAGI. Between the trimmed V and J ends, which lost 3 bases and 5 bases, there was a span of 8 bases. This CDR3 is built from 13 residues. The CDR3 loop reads CASSYTGYQPQHF. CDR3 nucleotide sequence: TGTGCCAGCAGTTATACAGGGTATCAGCCCCAGCATTTT.

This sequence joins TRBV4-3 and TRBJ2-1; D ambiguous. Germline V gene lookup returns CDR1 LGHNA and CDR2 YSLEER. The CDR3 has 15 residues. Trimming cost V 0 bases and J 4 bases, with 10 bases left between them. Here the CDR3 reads CASSQDTQRYNEQFF. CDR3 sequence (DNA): TGCGCCAGCAGCCAAGATACCCAGCGTTACAATGAGCAGTTCTTC.

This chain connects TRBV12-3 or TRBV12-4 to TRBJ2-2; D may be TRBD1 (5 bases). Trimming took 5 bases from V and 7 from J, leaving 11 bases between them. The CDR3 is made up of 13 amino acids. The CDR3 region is CASSQHRYGELFF. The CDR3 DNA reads TGTGCCAGCAGTCAGCACAGGTACGGGGAGCTGTTTTTT.

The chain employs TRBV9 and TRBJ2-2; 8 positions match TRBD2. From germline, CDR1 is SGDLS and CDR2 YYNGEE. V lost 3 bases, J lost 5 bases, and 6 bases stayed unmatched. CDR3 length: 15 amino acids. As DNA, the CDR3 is TGTGCCAGCAGCGCGGGACTAGGAGTGACCGGGGAGCTGTTTTTT. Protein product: CASSAGLGVTGELFF.

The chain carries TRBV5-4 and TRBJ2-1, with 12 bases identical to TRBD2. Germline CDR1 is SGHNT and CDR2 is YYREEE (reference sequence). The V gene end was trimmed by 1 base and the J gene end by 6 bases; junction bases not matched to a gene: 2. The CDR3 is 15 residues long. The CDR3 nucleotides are TGTGCCAGCAGCTTGCCTAGCGGGAGGGTCAATGAGCAGTTCTTC. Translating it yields CASSLPSGRVNEQFF.

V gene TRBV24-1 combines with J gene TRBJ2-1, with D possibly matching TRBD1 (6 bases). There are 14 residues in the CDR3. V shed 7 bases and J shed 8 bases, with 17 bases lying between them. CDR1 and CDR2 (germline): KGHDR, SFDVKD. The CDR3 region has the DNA TGTGCCACCAGGATATCCGGGACATCAGATGAGCAGTTCTTC. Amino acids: CATRISGTSDEQFF.

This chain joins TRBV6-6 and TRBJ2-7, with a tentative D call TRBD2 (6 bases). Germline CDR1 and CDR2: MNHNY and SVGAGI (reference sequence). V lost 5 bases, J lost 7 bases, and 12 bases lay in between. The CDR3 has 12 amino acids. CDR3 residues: CASSPGVGEQYF. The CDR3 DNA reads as TGTGCCAGCAGTCCGGGGGTGGGGGAGCAGTACTTC.

The CDR3 DNA sequence: TGCGCCAGCAGCGTACAGGGCAATGGCTACACCTTC. Translated: CASSVQGNGYTF. The rearrangement uses TRBV5-1 and TRBJ1-2, with a possible D match to TRBD1 (6 bases). Trimming took 4 bases from V and 6 from J, leaving 10 bases between them. Germline V CDR1 and CDR2: SGHRS, YFSETQ. The CDR3 runs to 12 residues.

In nucleotides, the CDR3 is TGTGCCAGCAGTCCGACGGGACAGGGGATTGAAAAACTGTTTTTT. It yields the protein CASSPTGQGIEKLFF. The J gene is TRBJ1-4, the V gene TRBV28; 10 nucleotides match TRBD1. The junction had 7 bases not matched to a gene; V was cut back by 5 bases and J by 7 bases. CDR3 length: 15 amino acids. Germline CDR1 is MDHEN and CDR2 is SYDVKM.

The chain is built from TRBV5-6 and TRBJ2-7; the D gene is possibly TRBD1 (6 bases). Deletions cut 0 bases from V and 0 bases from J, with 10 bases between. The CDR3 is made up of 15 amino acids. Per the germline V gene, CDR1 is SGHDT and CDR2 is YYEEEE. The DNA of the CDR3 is TGTGCCAGCAGCTTGGCCAGGGGTCACTCCTACGAGCAGTACTTC. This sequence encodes CASSLARGHSYEQYF.

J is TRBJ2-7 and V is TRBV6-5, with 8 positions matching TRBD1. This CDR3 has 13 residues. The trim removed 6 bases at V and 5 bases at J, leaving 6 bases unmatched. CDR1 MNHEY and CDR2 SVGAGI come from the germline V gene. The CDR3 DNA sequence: TGTGCCAGCAGCCAACCGACAGGGGACGAGCAGTACTTC. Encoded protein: CASSQPTGDEQYF.

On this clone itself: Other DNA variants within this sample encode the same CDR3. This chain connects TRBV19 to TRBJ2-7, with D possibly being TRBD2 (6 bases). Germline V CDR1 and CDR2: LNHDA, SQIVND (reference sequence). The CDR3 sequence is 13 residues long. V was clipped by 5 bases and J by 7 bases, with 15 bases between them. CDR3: CASSGTSGGEQYF. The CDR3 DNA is TGTGCCAGTAGTGGAACATCTGGGGGGGAGCAGTACTTC. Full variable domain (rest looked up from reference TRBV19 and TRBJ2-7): DGGITQSPKYLFRKEGQNVTLSCEQNLNHDAMYWYRQDPGQGLRLIYYSQIVNDFQKGDIAEGYSVSREKKESFPLTVTSAQKNPTAFYLCASSGTSGGEQYFGPGTRLTVT.

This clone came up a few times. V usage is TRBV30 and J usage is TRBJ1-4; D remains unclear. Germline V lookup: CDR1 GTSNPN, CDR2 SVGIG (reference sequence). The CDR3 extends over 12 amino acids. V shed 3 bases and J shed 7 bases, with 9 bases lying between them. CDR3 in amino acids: CAWSGLSEKLFF. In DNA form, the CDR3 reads TGTGCCTGGAGCGGTTTAAGTGAAAAACTGTTTTTT.

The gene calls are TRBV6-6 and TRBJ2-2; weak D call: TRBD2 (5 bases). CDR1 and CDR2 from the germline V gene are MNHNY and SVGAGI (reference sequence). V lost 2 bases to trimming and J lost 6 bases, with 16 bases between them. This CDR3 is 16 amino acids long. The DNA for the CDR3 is TGTGCCAGCAGTTACGGTTCCGGGATGGGTGCCGGGGAGCTGTTTTTT. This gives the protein CASSYGSGMGAGELFF.

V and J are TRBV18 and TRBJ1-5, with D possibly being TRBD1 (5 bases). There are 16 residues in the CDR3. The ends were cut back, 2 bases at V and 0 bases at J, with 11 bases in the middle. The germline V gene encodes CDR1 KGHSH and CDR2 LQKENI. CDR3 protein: CASSPMEGLSNQPQHF. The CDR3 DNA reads TGTGCCAGCTCACCAATGGAGGGACTTAGCAATCAGCCCCAGCATTTT. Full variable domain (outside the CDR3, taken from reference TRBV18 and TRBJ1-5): NAGVMQNPRHLVRRRGQEARLRCSPMKGHSHVYWYRQLPEEGLKFMVYLQKENIIDESGMPKERFSAEFPKEGPSILRIQQVVRGDSAAYFCASSPMEGLSNQPQHFGDGTRLSIL.